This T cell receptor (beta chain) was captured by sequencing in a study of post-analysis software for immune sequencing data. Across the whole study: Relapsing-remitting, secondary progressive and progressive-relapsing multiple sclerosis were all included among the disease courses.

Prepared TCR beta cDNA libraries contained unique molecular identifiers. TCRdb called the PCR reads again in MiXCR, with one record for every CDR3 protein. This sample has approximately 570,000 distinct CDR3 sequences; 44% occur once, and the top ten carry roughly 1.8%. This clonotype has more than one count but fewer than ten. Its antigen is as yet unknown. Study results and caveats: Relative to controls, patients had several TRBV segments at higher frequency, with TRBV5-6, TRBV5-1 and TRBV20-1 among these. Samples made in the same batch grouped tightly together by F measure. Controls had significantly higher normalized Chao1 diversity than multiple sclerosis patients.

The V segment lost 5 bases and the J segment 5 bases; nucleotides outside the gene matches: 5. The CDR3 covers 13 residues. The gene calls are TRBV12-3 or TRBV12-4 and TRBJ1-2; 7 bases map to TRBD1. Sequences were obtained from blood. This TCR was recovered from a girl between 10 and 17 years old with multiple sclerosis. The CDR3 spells CASSRQGGYGYTF. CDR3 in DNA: TGTGCCAGCAGTCGACAGGGAGGGTATGGCTACACCTTC.